The 21 T cell receptor beta chains below all came from one sample that was sequenced in a study of vaccination and CD4 T cells after COVID-19. Described treatment: roughly 11-day PBMC culture with coronavirus spike peptide pools or control peptides (ViraFEST assay). Their antigens remain unidentified. The assay that was used to sequence DNA from cultured CD4+ T cells was the Oncomine TCR Beta short-read assay. TCRdb reprocessed the PCR reads via MiXCR and lists one record per CDR3 protein. The sample lists roughly 10,000 distinct CDR3 sequences; over 60% were seen once. The material sequenced was CD4+ T cells from blood, cultured in vitro. These receptors originate from a human donor who had recovered from COVID-19.

The genes are TRBV20-1 and TRBJ1-1; no firm D call. Trimming took 4 bases from V and 1 from J, leaving 10 bases between them. CDR3 length: 13 amino acids. Per the germline V gene, CDR1 is DFQATT and CDR2 is SNEGSKA (reference sequence). CDR3 in DNA: TGCAGTGCTACCGAGGATGCGAACACTGAAGCTTTCTTT. It specifies CSATEDANTEAFF.

This chain connects TRBV7-2 to TRBJ2-7; 7 bases are a match to TRBD1. Looked up from germline, CDR1 is SGHTA and CDR2 is FQGNSA. Trimming cost V 5 bases and J 9 bases; bases outside gene matches: 4. There are 11 residues in the CDR3. The CDR3 nucleotides read TGTGCCAGCAGCCAGGGGGTCGCGCAGTACTTC. It encodes CASSQGVAQYF. Looking up the rest from reference TRBV7-2 and TRBJ2-7 gives the full variable domain: GAGVSQSPSNKVTEKGKDVELRCDPISGHTALYWYRQSLGQGLEFLIYFQGNSAPDKSGLPSDRFSAERTGGSVSTLTIQRTQQEDSAVYLCASSQGVAQYFGPGTRLTVT.

Worth noting for this clonotype: Given a much more abundant clone one base away, this may be a read error. The chain couples TRBV5-8 to TRBJ2-5; 9 bases match TRBD1. V gave up 1 base and J gave up 6 bases; unmatched junction bases: 4. CDR3 size: 14 residues. Germline assignment: CDR1 SGHTS and CDR2 YDEGEE. The CDR3 here is CASSLMDRGKTQYF. CDR3 DNA: TGTGCCAGCAGCTTGATGGACAGGGGAAAGACCCAGTACTTC.

The genes are TRBV20-1 and TRBJ1-5, with 7 bases identical to TRBD1. V trimming: 5 bases; J trimming: 4 bases; junction bases outside the gene matches: 5. This CDR3 region has 13 residues. Germline V CDR1 and CDR2: DFQATT, SNEGSKA (reference sequence). The CDR3 is CSAPDRANQPQHF. In DNA form, the CDR3 reads TGCAGTGCTCCCGACAGGGCAAATCAGCCCCAGCATTTT.

Only a few counts were recorded for this clonotype. The genes are TRBV7-2 and TRBJ1-2; D is possibly TRBD1 (5 bases). This CDR3 has 16 amino acids. Trimming shortened V by 5 bases and J by 8 bases, and 24 bases separated the two germline ends. Germline-derived CDR1 and CDR2 are SGHTA and FQGNSA. Written as DNA, the CDR3 is TGTGCCAGCAGCATTGGGGGGGGTAACCCCGTATTAGGCTACACCTTC. Translated, it gives CASSIGGGNPVLGYTF.

The chain has TRBV5-8 and TRBJ2-3, with D maybe TRBD2 (5 bases). Per germline, CDR1 SGHTS and CDR2 YDEGEE. CDR3 length: 14 amino acids. The V and J ends lost 6 bases and 6 bases respectively, with 17 bases between them. This CDR3 is CASITIVGSDTQYF. CDR3 nucleotide sequence: TGTGCCAGCATCACCATAGTGGGGAGCGATACGCAGTATTTT.

CDR3 in DNA: TGCAGTGCGAAATCCTCCGGGACTGTTTCGTACGAGCAGTACTTC. Amino acid sequence: CSAKSSGTVSYEQYF. This chain links TRBV20-1 with TRBJ2-7; D perhaps matches TRBD2 (6 bases). V lost 6 bases to trimming and J lost 4 bases, with 22 bases between them. The germline V gene encodes CDR1 DFQATT and CDR2 SNEGSKA (reference sequence). The CDR3 length is 15 residues.

The V gene is TRBV20-1, the J gene TRBJ1-1; a weak D match, TRBD1 (6 bases). The germline V gene has CDR1 DFQATT and CDR2 SNEGSKA (reference sequence). Trimming pared 6 bases from V and 0 bases from J, leaving 11 bases between. The CDR3 contains 13 residues. DNA of the CDR3: TGCAGTGCCCCACAGGGCTTGAACACTGAAGCTTTCTTT. Protein: CSAPQGLNTEAFF.

This chain links TRBV27 with TRBJ2-4, with D perhaps TRBD2 (5 bases). The CDR3 loop spans 18 amino acids. Germline CDR1 reads MNHEY; CDR2 reads SMNVEV (reference sequence). Deletions cut 0 bases from V and 0 bases from J, with 15 bases between. The CDR3 loop is CASSLSRSRGLAKNIQYF. DNA of the CDR3: TGTGCCAGCAGTTTATCGAGGAGTCGAGGACTAGCCAAAAACATTCAGTACTTC.

CDR3 bases: TGCAGTGCTAAAGACACTTTCGGGGCGGGAGGCACAGATACGCAGTATTTT. Encoded protein: CSAKDTFGAGGTDTQYF. The rearrangement joins TRBV20-1 to TRBJ2-3; 7 nucleotides agree with TRBD2. V lost 4 bases, J lost 1 base, and 14 bases stayed unmatched. The CDR3 covers 17 residues. CDR1 is DFQATT and CDR2 is SNEGSKA in the germline V gene (reference sequence).

This clonotype is classed as medium-sized. The chain uses TRBV28 and TRBJ1-6, with TRBD1 as a possible D gene (6 bases). This CDR3 spans 14 amino acids. V was shortened by 7 bases and J by 9 bases, with 16 bases between the two germline ends. Germline CDR1 is MDHEN and CDR2 is SYDVKM. The CDR3 nucleotides are TGTGCCAGCAAGACGACAGGAATGGTTTCACCCCTCCACTTT. This gives the protein CASKTTGMVSPLHF. The complete variable domain, with remaining parts taken from reference TRBV28 and TRBJ1-6, reads DVKVTQSSRYLVKRTGEKVFLECVQDMDHENMFWYRQDPGLGLRLIYFSYDVKMKEKGDIPEGYSVSREKKERFSLILESASTNQTSMYLCASKTTGMVSPLHFGNGTRLTVT.

The rearrangement uses TRBV6-4 and TRBJ1-1; possible D gene TRBD1, 6 bases. This CDR3 has 13 amino acids. Germline assignment: CDR1 MRHNA and CDR2 SNTAGT. The germline V and J ends were trimmed by 6 bases and 3 bases, with 11 bases remaining between them. In nucleotides, the CDR3 is TGTGCCAGCAGCCGGGACATAGACACTGAAGCTTTCTTT. Translation gives CASSRDIDTEAFF.

The rearrangement links TRBV7-2 to TRBJ2-7; either TRBD1 or TRBD2 may supply D (5 bases each). Trimming stripped 2 bases from V and 1 base from J, with 18 bases between. This CDR3 is 17 amino acids long. Looked up from germline, CDR1 is SGHTA and CDR2 is FQGNSA. The CDR3 coding sequence is TGTGCCAGCAGCTTAAAGCCCTCCGGGGCGCGGTCCTACGAGCAGTACTTC. Its translation: CASSLKPSGARSYEQYF.

The rearrangement links TRBV28 to TRBJ1-1; D perhaps matches TRBD1 (6 bases). The germline V gene has CDR1 MDHEN and CDR2 SYDVKM. Trimming took 6 bases from V and 5 from J, leaving 19 bases between them. The CDR3 consists of 15 residues. DNA of the CDR3: TGTGCCAGCAGCCCGGGAGGGGGGGGCAGGACTGAAGCTTTCTTT. The encoded protein is CASSPGGGGRTEAFF.

This clonotype is a singleton in its sample. The rearrangement uses TRBV5-4 and TRBJ1-5, with D possibly matching TRBD1 (6 bases). Germline CDR1 and CDR2: SGHNT and YYREEE (reference sequence). The CDR3 is 13 amino acids. V was shortened by 4 bases and J by 9 bases, with 14 bases between the two germline ends. This CDR3 reads CASSEKQGGPQHF. CDR3 DNA: TGTGCCAGCAGCGAGAAACAGGGTGGGCCCCAGCATTTT.

The rearrangement joins TRBV20-1 to TRBJ1-6; no clear D. V was trimmed by 0 bases and J by 14 bases, leaving 11 bases between them. This CDR3 spans 12 amino acids. Germline V lookup: CDR1 DFQATT, CDR2 SNEGSKA (reference sequence). The CDR3 sequence is CSARDRFWALHF. The DNA for the CDR3 is TGCAGTGCTAGAGATCGGTTCTGGGCCCTCCACTTT.

This chain joins TRBV7-2 and TRBJ1-2; the D gene is possibly TRBD1 (5 bases). The CDR3 runs to 13 residues. Germline CDR1 and CDR2: SGHTA and FQGNSA. With 5 bases removed from V and 8 bases from J, the gap between germline ends came to 15 bases. The DNA of the CDR3 is TGTGCCAGCAGCGCGGACATTGGGGTCGGCTACACCTTC. Translating gives CASSADIGVGYTF.

This clonotype was observed once. V is TRBV27 and J is TRBJ1-2; tentative D call: TRBD1 (6 bases). The germline V gene has CDR1 MNHEY and CDR2 SMNVEV (reference sequence). This CDR3 comprises 16 residues. With 4 bases removed from V and 4 bases from J, the gap between germline ends came to 19 bases. The CDR3 region is CASSYYPQGKVYGYTF. CDR3 bases: TGTGCCAGCAGTTACTACCCCCAGGGGAAGGTCTATGGCTACACCTTC.

This clonotype was detected only once. This chain's CDR3 is CASSKDQGQGVSGQPQHF. CDR3 bases: TGTGCCAGCAGCAAAGATCAGGGGCAGGGGGTGTCCGGTCAGCCCCAGCATTTT. The V and J genes are TRBV21-1 and TRBJ1-5; whether TRBD1, the table's D call, matches the DNA was not checked. TRBV21-1 is an annotated pseudogene. The CDR3 loop spans 18 amino acids.

The chain joins TRBV27 to TRBJ1-6; D is possibly TRBD1 (5 bases). The CDR3 has 15 amino acids. Trimming left V 6 bases short and J 9 bases short, with 18 bases between. Germline V gives CDR1 MNHEY, CDR2 SMNVEV (reference sequence). CDR3 amino acids: CASRPQELVISPLHF. The CDR3, as DNA: TGTGCCAGCAGGCCACAGGAGTTGGTGATTTCACCCCTCCACTTT.

This clonotype was seen more than once but under ten times. CDR3 DNA sequence: TGTGCCAGCAGCGTAGATGTGGGCAACACTGAAGCTTTCTTT. This encodes CASSVDVGNTEAFF. The rearrangement links TRBV9 to TRBJ1-1, with no clear D. CDR1 and CDR2 (germline): SGDLS, YYNGEE. This CDR3 comprises 14 residues. The V gene lost 0 bases and the J gene lost 2 bases, with 8 bases spanning the gap.